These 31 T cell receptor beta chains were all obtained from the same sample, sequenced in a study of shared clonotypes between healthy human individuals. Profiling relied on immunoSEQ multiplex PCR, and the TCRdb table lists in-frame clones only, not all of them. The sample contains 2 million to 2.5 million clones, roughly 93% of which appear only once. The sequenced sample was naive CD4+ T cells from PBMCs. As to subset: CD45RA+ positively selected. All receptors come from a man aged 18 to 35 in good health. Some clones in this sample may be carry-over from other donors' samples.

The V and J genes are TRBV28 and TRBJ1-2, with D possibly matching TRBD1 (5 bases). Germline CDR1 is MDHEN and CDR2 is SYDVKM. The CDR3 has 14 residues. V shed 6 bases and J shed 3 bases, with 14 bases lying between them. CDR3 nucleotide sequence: TGTGCCAGCAGGAATCAGGGAGCCTACTATGGCTACACCTTC. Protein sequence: CASRNQGAYYGYTF.

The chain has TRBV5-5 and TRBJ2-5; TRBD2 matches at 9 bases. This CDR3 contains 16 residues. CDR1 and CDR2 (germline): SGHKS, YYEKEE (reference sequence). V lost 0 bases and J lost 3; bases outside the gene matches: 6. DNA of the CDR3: TGTGCCAGCAGCTTGGTCGTGACTAGCGGTAAAGAGACCCAGTACTTC. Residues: CASSLVVTSGKETQYF.

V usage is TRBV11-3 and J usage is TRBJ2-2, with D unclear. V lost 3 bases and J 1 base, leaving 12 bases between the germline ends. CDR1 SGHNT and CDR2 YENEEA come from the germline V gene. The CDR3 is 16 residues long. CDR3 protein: CASSFGPGQNTGELFF. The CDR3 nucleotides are TGTGCCAGCAGCTTTGGTCCCGGGCAGAACACCGGGGAGCTGTTTTTT.

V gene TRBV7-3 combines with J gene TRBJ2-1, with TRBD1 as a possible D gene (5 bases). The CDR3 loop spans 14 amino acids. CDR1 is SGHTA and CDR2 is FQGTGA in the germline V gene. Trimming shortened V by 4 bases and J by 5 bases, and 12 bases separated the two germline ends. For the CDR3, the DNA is TGTGCCAGCAGCTGGGGTACAGGAAACAATGAGCAGTTCTTC. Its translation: CASSWGTGNNEQFF.

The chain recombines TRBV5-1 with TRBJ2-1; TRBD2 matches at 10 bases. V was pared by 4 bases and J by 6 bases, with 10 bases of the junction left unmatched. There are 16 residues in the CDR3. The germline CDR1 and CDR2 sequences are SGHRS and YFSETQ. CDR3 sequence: CASSPPLAGTANEQFF. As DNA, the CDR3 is TGCGCCAGCAGCCCCCCACTAGCGGGAACTGCCAATGAGCAGTTCTTC.

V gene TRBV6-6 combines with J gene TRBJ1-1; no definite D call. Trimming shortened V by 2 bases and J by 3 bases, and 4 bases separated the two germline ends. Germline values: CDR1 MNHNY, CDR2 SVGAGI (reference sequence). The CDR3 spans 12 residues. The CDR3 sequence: CASSYKDTEAFF. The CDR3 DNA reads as TGTGCCAGCAGTTACAAAGACACTGAAGCTTTCTTT.

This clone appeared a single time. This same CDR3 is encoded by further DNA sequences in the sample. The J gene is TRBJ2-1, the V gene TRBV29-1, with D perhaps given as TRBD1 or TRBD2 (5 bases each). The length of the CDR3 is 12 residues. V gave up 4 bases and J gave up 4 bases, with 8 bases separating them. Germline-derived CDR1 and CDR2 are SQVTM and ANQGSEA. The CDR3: CSVGEGYNEQFF. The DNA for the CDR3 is TGCAGCGTTGGAGAGGGGTACAATGAGCAGTTCTTC.

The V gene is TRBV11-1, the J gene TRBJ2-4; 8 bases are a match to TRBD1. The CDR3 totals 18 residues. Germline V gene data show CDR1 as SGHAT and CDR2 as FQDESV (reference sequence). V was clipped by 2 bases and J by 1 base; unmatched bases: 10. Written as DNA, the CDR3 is TGTGCCAGCAGCTTAACCCAACAGACAGGGGAGGCCAAAAACATTCAGTACTTC. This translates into CASSLTQQTGEAKNIQYF.

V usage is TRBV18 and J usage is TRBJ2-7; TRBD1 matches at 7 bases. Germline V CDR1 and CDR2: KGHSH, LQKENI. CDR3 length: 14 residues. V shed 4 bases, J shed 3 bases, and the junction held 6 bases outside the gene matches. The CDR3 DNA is TGTGCCAGCTCACGACAGGGCGCGGGCTACGAGCAGTACTTC. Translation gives CASSRQGAGYEQYF.

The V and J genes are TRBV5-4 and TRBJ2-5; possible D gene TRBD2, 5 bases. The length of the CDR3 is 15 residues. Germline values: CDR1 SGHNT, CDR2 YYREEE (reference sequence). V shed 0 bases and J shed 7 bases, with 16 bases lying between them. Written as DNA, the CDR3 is TGTGCCAGCAGCTTGGAGGACCCGACCCGGGGGACCCAGTACTTC. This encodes CASSLEDPTRGTQYF.

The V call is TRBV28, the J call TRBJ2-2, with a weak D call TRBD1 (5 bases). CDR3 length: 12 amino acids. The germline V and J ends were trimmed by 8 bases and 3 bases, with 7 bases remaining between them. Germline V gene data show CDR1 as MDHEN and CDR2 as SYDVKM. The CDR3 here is CASVGDTGELFF. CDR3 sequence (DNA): TGTGCCAGCGTAGGGGACACCGGGGAGCTGTTTTTT.

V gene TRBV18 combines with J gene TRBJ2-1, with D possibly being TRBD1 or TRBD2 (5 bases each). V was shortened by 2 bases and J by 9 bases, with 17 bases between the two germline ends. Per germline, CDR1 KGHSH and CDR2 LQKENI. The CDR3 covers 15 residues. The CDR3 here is CASSPGLGGGGEQFF. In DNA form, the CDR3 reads TGTGCCAGCTCACCAGGCCTAGGCGGTGGGGGTGAGCAGTTCTTC. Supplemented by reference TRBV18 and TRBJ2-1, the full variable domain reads NAGVMQNPRHLVRRRGQEARLRCSPMKGHSHVYWYRQLPEEGLKFMVYLQKENIIDESGMPKERFSAEFPKEGPSILRIQQVVRGDSAAYFCASSPGLGGGGEQFFGPGTRLTVL.

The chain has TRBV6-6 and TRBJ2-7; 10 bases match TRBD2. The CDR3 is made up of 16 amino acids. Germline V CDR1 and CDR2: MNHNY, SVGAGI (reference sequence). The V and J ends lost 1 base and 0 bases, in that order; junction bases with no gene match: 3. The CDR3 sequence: CASSYWASGSSYEQYF. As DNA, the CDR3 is TGTGCCAGCAGTTACTGGGCTAGCGGGAGCTCCTACGAGCAGTACTTC.

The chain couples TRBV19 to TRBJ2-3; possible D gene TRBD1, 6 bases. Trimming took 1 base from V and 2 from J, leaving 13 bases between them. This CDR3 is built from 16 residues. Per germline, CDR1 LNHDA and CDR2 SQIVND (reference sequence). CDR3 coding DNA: TGTGCCAGTAGTATAGGGGGGCTGGGGCTCACAGATACGCAGTATTTT. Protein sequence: CASSIGGLGLTDTQYF.

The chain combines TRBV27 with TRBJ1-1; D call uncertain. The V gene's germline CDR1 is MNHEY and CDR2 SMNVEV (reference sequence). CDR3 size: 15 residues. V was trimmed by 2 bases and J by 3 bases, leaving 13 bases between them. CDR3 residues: CASSLGRAMDTEAFF. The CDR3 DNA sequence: TGTGCCAGCAGTTTAGGAAGGGCAATGGACACTGAAGCTTTCTTT.

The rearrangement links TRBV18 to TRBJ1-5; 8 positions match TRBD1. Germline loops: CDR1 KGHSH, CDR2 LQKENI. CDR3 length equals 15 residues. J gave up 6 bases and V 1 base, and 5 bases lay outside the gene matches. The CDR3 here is CASSPRGQGTQPQHF. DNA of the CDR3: TGTGCCAGCTCACCACGAGGACAGGGAACTCAGCCCCAGCATTTT.

The CDR3 reads CARPREQFQETQYF. The CDR3 DNA follows: TGTGCCAGGCCCCGAGAACAGTTCCAAGAGACCCAGTACTTC. This sequence joins TRBV5-6 and TRBJ2-5, with D uncertain. Germline CDR1 is SGHDT and CDR2 is YYEEEE. The germline V and J ends were trimmed by 8 bases and 1 base, with 15 bases remaining between them. The CDR3 runs to 14 residues.

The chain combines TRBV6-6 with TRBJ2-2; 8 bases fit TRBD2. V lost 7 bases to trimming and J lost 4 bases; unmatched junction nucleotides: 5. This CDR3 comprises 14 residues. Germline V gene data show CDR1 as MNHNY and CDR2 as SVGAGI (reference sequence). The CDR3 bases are TGTGCCAGCACTGTAGCGGGACCCACCGGGGAGCTGTTTTTT. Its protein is CASTVAGPTGELFF.

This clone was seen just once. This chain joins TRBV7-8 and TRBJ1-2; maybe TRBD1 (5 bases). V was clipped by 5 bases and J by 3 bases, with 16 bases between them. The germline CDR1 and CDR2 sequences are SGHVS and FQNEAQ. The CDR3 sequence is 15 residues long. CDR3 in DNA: TGTGCCAGCAGCACGGGACCCCACGCGGACTATGGCTACACCTTC. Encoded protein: CASSTGPHADYGYTF.

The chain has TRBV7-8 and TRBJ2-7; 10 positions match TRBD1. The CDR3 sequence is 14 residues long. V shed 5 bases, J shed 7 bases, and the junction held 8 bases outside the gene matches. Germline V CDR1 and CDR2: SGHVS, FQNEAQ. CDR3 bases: TGTGCCAGCAGCGAATTGGACAGGGGGTATGAGCAGTACTTC. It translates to CASSELDRGYEQYF.

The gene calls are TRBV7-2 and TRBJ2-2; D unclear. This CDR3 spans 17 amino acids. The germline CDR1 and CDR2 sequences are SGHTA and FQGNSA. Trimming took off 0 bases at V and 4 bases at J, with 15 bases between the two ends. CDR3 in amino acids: CASSLAPPAATTGELFF. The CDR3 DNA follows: TGTGCCAGCAGCTTAGCCCCCCCGGCAGCGACCACCGGGGAGCTGTTTTTT.

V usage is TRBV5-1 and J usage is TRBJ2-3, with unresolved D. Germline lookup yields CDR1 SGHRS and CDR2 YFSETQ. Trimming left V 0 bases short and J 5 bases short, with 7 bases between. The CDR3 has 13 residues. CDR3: CASSLDILDTQYF. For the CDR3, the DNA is TGCGCCAGCAGCTTGGACATTTTAGATACGCAGTATTTT.

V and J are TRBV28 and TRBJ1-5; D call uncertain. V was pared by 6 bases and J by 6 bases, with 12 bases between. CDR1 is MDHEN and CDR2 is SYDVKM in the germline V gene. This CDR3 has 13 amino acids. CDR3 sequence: CASSKAGIQPQHF. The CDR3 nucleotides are TGTGCCAGCAGCAAAGCCGGGATTCAGCCCCAGCATTTT.

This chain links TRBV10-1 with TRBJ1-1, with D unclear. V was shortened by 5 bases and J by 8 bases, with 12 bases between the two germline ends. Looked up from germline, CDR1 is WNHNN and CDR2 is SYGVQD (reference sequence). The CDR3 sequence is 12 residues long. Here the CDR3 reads CASSPPSPEAFF. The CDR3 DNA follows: TGCGCCAGCAGTCCTCCTAGCCCGGAAGCTTTCTTT.

The CDR3 spells CASRLQRVNTEAFF. CDR3 nucleotide sequence: TGTGCCAGCAGACTACAGAGAGTGAACACTGAAGCTTTCTTT. The chain couples TRBV6-5 to TRBJ1-1; D gene uncertain. Trimming removed 6 bases at V and 0 bases at J, with 11 bases between. CDR1 and CDR2 from the germline V gene are MNHEY and SVGAGI. The CDR3 is 14 amino acids.

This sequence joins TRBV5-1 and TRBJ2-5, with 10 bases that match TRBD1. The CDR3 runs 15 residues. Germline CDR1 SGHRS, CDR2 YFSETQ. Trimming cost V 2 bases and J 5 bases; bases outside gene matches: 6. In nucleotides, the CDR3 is TGCGCCAGCAGCTTAGGGACAGGGGTTTGGGAGACCCAGTACTTC. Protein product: CASSLGTGVWETQYF.

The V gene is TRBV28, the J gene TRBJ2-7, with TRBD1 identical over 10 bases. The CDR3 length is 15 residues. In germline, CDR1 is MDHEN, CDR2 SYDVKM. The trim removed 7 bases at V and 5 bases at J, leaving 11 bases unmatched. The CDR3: CASTSGGQGPHEQYF. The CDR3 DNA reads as TGTGCCAGCACCTCCGGGGGACAGGGGCCCCACGAGCAGTACTTC.

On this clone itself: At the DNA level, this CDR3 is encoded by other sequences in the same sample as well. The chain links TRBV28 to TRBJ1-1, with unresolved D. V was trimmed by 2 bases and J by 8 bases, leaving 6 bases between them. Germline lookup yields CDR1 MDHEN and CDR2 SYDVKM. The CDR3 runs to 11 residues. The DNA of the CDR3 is TGTGCCAGCAGTTTAACAGCGGAAGCTTTCTTT. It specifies CASSLTAEAFF.

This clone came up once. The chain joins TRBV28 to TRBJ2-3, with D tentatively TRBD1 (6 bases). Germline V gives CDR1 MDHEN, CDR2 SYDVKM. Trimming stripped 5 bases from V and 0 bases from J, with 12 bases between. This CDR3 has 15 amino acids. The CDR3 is CASSQDSYSTDTQYF. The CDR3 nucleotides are TGTGCCAGCAGTCAGGACAGCTATAGCACAGATACGCAGTATTTT.

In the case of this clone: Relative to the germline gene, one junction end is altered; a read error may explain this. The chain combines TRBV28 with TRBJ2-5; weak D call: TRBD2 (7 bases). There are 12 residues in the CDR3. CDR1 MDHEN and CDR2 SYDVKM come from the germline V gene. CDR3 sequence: CASSLLGGDGDF. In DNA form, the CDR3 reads TGTGCCAGCAGTTTATTAGGGGGGGACGGAGACTTC.

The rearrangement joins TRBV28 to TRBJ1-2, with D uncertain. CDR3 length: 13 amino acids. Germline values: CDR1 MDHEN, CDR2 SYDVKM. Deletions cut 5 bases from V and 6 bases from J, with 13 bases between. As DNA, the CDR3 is TGTGCCAGCAGTGACACACTACTGGATGGCTACACCTTC. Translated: CASSDTLLDGYTF.